The 21 T cell receptor beta chains below were found in one sample sequenced in a study of blood T cells in healthy people across ages. It was with a sample-barcoded 5' primer and a J-beta primer mix that a second PCR of about 6 to 12 cycles was run. TCRdb called the 5' RACE reads again in MiXCR, with one record for every CDR3 protein. The top ten hold 15% to 19% of the sample, which has roughly 640,000 distinct CDR3 sequences, approximately 30% seen once. Sequences were obtained from blood. The receptors shown here come from a woman older than 75 in good health.

This clonotype was detected ten times or more. This chain links TRBV7-2 with TRBJ2-1; TRBD2 agrees at 7 bases. The CDR3 sequence is 17 residues long. The V gene end was trimmed by 1 base and the J gene end by 0 bases; junction bases not matched to a gene: 6. Germline V gene sequence: CDR1 SGHTA, CDR2 FQGNSA. Here the CDR3 reads CASSLVPGTISYNEQFF. CDR3 nucleotides: TGTGCCAGCAGCTTAGTCCCGGGGACTATCTCCTACAATGAGCAGTTCTTC.

In its sample, this clonotype was seen a few times. The chain has TRBV5-1 and TRBJ1-1, with TRBD1 as a possible D gene (5 bases). Trimming shortened V by 4 bases and J by 4 bases, and 17 bases separated the two germline ends. This CDR3 is built from 15 residues. In germline, CDR1 is SGHRS, CDR2 YFSETQ. CDR3 loop: CASSPEDTGFTEAFF. The CDR3 nucleotides are TGCGCCAGCAGCCCGGAGGACACTGGATTCACTGAAGCTTTCTTT. Supplemented by reference TRBV5-1 and TRBJ1-1, the full variable domain reads KAGVTQTPRYLIKTRGQQVTLSCSPISGHRSVSWYQQTPGQGLQFLFEYFSETQRNKGNFPGRFSGRQFSNSRSEMNVSTLELGDSALYLCASSPEDTGFTEAFFGQGTRLTVV.

The V call is TRBV7-2, the J call TRBJ1-2; D remains ambiguous. In germline, CDR1 is SGHTA, CDR2 FQGNSA. The V end was cut by 8 bases, the J end by 3 bases, with 19 bases between. The CDR3 spans 15 residues. This chain's CDR3 is CASSPELGSYYGYTF. In DNA, the CDR3 is TGTGCCAGCTCACCCGAATTGGGCAGCTACTATGGCTACACCTTC.

The J gene is TRBJ1-2, the V gene TRBV30; D unresolved. Trimming took off 1 base at V and 0 bases at J, with 9 bases between the two ends. CDR1 is GTSNPN and CDR2 is SVGIG in the germline V gene (reference sequence). This CDR3 contains 14 residues. CDR3 DNA sequence: TGTGCCTGGAGTGACTTAGGAGCTAACTATGGCTACACCTTC. Amino acids: CAWSDLGANYGYTF.

This clonotype was picked up a small number of times. CDR3 sequence (DNA): TGTGCCAGCAGCTTAGAGGGAATGGCCGGGGAGCTGTTTTTT. This codes for CASSLEGMAGELFF. This chain connects TRBV11-2 to TRBJ2-2, with D hard to call. The germline V and J ends were trimmed by 0 bases and 6 bases, with 8 bases remaining between them. This CDR3 has 14 amino acids. CDR1 and CDR2 (germline): SGHAT, FQNNGV.

In regard to this clonotype: This may come from a read error, since a much larger clone is one base off. Lacking the conserved final phenylalanine or tryptophan, this CDR3 likely reflects a read error. The chain carries TRBV10-3 and TRBJ1-2; 9 positions agree with TRBD1. The CDR3 runs 15 residues. V was clipped by 6 bases and J by 4 bases; unmatched bases: 9. Germline V gives CDR1 ENHRY, CDR2 SYGVKD. In DNA form, the CDR3 reads TGTGCCATCAGAGACCGGGACAGGGTTACCTATGGCTACACCCTC. Amino acids: CAIRDRDRVTYGYTL.

The chain joins TRBV5-1 to TRBJ1-4; 8 bases line up with TRBD1. The CDR3 sequence is 16 residues long. J gave up 4 bases and V 3 bases, and 8 bases lay outside the gene matches. CDR1 and CDR2 (germline): SGHRS, YFSETQ. The CDR3 nucleotides read TGCGCCAGCAGCTCCGACTACAGGGGGGGTAATGAAAAACTGTTTTTT. Amino acids: CASSSDYRGGNEKLFF. Supplemented by reference TRBV5-1 and TRBJ1-4, the full variable domain reads KAGVTQTPRYLIKTRGQQVTLSCSPISGHRSVSWYQQTPGQGLQFLFEYFSETQRNKGNFPGRFSGRQFSNSRSEMNVSTLELGDSALYLCASSSDYRGGNEKLFFGSGTQLSVL.

This chain joins TRBV28 and TRBJ1-2, with 7 positions matching TRBD1. V trimming: 3 bases; J trimming: 4 bases; junction bases outside the gene matches: 5. The CDR3 has 14 amino acids. Germline values: CDR1 MDHEN, CDR2 SYDVKM. CDR3 sequence reads: CASSLVGQFYGYTF. CDR3 sequence (DNA): TGTGCCAGCAGTTTGGTGGGACAGTTCTATGGCTACACCTTC.

This chain uses TRBV27 with TRBJ1-5; 8 bases map to TRBD1. Germline V CDR1 and CDR2: MNHEY, SMNVEV (reference sequence). V dropped 1 base and J dropped 5; count of bases not matched to a gene: 10. The CDR3 loop spans 17 amino acids. CDR3 loop: CASSLWGTDRGDQPQHF. Written as DNA, the CDR3 is TGTGCCAGCAGTTTATGGGGGACCGACAGGGGCGATCAGCCCCAGCATTTT.

This clonotype was recorded many times. The chain recombines TRBV5-1 with TRBJ2-5; TRBD1 or TRBD2 may be the D gene (5 bases each). Germline V gene data show CDR1 as SGHRS and CDR2 as YFSETQ. V was cut by 2 bases and J by 3 bases, with 14 bases left in between. CDR3 length: 15 residues. The CDR3 reads CASSLWDPSKETQYF. In nucleotides, the CDR3 is TGCGCCAGCAGCTTATGGGACCCATCCAAAGAGACCCAGTACTTC.

This clonotype was picked up many times. CDR3 amino acids: CASSTPRGSSYNEQFF. In DNA, the CDR3 is TGTGCCAGCAGTACTCCGCGGGGGAGCTCCTACAATGAGCAGTTCTTC. The chain has TRBV6-5 and TRBJ2-1; 7 nucleotides line up with TRBD2. This CDR3 is built from 16 residues. V dropped 5 bases and J dropped 0; count of bases not matched to a gene: 7. From germline, CDR1 is MNHEY and CDR2 SVGAGI.

The rearrangement links TRBV7-9 to TRBJ2-3; TRBD2 aligns across 16 bases. The germline V gene has CDR1 SEHNR and CDR2 FQNEAQ (reference sequence). The length of the CDR3 is 17 residues. V lost 5 bases and J lost 2; bases outside the gene matches: 4. This chain's CDR3 is CASSVGTSGGATDTQYF. CDR3 sequence (DNA): TGTGCCAGCAGCGTAGGGACTAGCGGGGGGGCCACAGATACGCAGTATTTT. Filled out from reference TRBV7-9 and TRBJ2-3, the complete variable domain reads DTGVSQNPRHKITKRGQNVTFRCDPISEHNRLYWYRQTLGQGPEFLTYFQNEAQLEKSRLLSDRFSAERPKGSFSTLEIQRTEQGDSAMYLCASSVGTSGGATDTQYFGPGTRLTVL.

Ten or more counts support this clonotype. The chain uses TRBV7-9 and TRBJ2-3; D gene ambiguous. Trimming took off 1 base at V and 0 bases at J, with 17 bases between the two ends. The CDR3 spans 18 residues. The germline CDR1 and CDR2 sequences are SEHNR and FQNEAQ (reference sequence). This chain's CDR3 is CASSLGVTSRPSTDTQYF. In DNA, the CDR3 is TGTGCCAGCAGCTTAGGTGTCACCTCCCGCCCGAGCACAGATACGCAGTATTTT.

The chain employs TRBV7-6 and TRBJ1-5, with 7 bases matching TRBD1. This CDR3 is built from 16 residues. The germline V gene encodes CDR1 SGHVS and CDR2 FNYEAQ. After removal of 5 bases from V and 1 base from J, the junction contained 8 bases not matched to a gene. CDR3 sequence reads: CASSLRGGISNQPQHF. CDR3 coding DNA: TGTGCCAGCAGCCTTCGAGGGGGCATCAGCAATCAGCCCCAGCATTTT.

This clonotype has only a few counts. The rearrangement joins TRBV29-1 to TRBJ1-4, with D perhaps matching TRBD1 (5 bases). The V gene's germline CDR1 is SQVTM and CDR2 ANQGSEA. The CDR3 contains 14 residues. V was shortened by 4 bases and J by 0 bases, with 9 bases between the two germline ends. DNA of the CDR3: TGCAGCGTTGCCCCGACAGCAACTAATGAAAAACTGTTTTTT. Residues: CSVAPTATNEKLFF.

This clonotype was recorded many times. The chain links TRBV7-2 to TRBJ1-5, with 9 bases that match TRBD1. This CDR3 has 17 amino acids. CDR1 SGHTA and CDR2 FQGNSA come from the germline V gene. The V segment lost 3 bases and the J segment 3 bases; nucleotides outside the gene matches: 9. CDR3 region: CASSLVAGTGSNQPQHF. The CDR3 nucleotides are TGTGCCAGCAGCTTGGTTGCCGGGACAGGGTCCAATCAGCCCCAGCATTTT.

This clonotype appeared many times. J is TRBJ2-7 and V is TRBV7-8; no clear D. CDR3 length equals 16 residues. Germline values: CDR1 SGHVS, CDR2 FQNEAQ. V was shortened by 5 bases and J by 0 bases, with 17 bases between the two germline ends. In DNA, the CDR3 is TGTGCCAGCAGCGGATATCGGGCAGGCGTCTCCTACGAGCAGTACTTC. The encoded protein is CASSGYRAGVSYEQYF.

Many counts were recorded for this clonotype. This chain connects TRBV4-1 to TRBJ2-3; D remains unclear. Germline V gives CDR1 MGHRA, CDR2 YSYEKL. This CDR3 spans 16 amino acids. Trimming shortened V by 1 base and J by 3 bases, and 14 bases separated the two germline ends. Written as DNA, the CDR3 is TGCGCCAGCAGCCAAGGTGCCACAACGCCTACAGATACGCAGTATTTT. This codes for CASSQGATTPTDTQYF.

In this sample, this clonotype turned up many times. The chain recombines TRBV6-2 or TRBV6-3 with TRBJ1-2; 8 bases are a match to TRBD1. Germline V lookup: CDR1 MNHEY, CDR2 SVGEGT. The V segment lost 7 bases and the J segment 7 bases; nucleotides outside the gene matches: 11. This CDR3 spans 14 amino acids. The chain's CDR3 is CASTPQGAGGGYTF. The DNA for the CDR3 is TGTGCCAGCACCCCTCAGGGGGCTGGTGGTGGCTACACCTTC.

Notes on this clonotype: Relative to the germline gene, one junction end is altered; a read error may explain this. This chain joins TRBV7-2 and TRBJ2-7; weak D call: TRBD1 (5 bases). The J call may be incorrect, as the DNA end agrees better with TRBJ2-5. The length of the CDR3 is 12 residues. Looked up from germline, CDR1 is SGHTA and CDR2 is FQGNSA. The CDR3 is CASSWGQKTQYF. CDR3 in DNA: TGTGCCAGCAGCTGGGGCCAAAAGACCCAGTACTTC.

This clonotype was seen at least ten times. The genes are TRBV4-2 and TRBJ1-5; maybe TRBD1 (6 bases). The CDR3 is made up of 16 amino acids. Between the trimmed V and J ends, which lost 0 bases and 4 bases, there was a span of 13 bases. Per germline, CDR1 LGHNA and CDR2 YNFKEQ. In nucleotides, the CDR3 is TGTGCCAGCAGCCAAGATGACCTGACAGGAAATCAGCCCCAGCATTTT. It translates to CASSQDDLTGNQPQHF.